This T cell receptor beta chain stems from a study of response to subunit inactivated influenza vaccine. Findings and caveats of the study: The authors put forward the suggestion that each seasonal influenza vaccination may bring in only a limited number of new T cells.

The CDR3 contains 13 residues. Between the trimmed V and J ends, which lost 5 bases and 4 bases, there was a span of 12 bases. This clonotype was seen repeatedly, ten times or more. Its specificity is not known. Via MiXCR, TCRdb re-called the RT-PCR reads, giving one row per CDR3 protein. The sample carries about half a million distinct CDR3 sequences, roughly 8.2% recorded once. The chain is built from TRBV12-3 or TRBV12-4 and TRBJ2-7; D gene uncertain. Specimen: PBMCs from blood, collected roughly 24 months after vaccination. The clonotype was recovered from a man aged 50 to 75 who received an inactivated influenza vaccine. The CDR3: CASSPSSEYEQYF. CDR3 nucleotide sequence: TGTGCCAGCAGTCCCTCGTCCGAGTACGAGCAGTACTTC.